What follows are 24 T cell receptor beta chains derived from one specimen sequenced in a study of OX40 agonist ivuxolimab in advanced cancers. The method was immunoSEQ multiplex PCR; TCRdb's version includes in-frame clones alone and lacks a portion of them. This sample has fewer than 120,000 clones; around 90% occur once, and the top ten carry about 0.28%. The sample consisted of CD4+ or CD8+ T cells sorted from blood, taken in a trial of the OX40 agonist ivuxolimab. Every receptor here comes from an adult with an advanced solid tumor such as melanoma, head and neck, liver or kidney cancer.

The CDR3 is CATSRGTDYGYTF. CDR3 bases: TGTGCCACCAGCAGGGGGACAGACTATGGCTACACCTTC. The V and J genes are TRBV15 and TRBJ1-2; 7 bases are a match to TRBD1. J gave up 3 bases and V 3 bases, and 1 base lay outside the gene matches. The CDR3 is 13 amino acids. Per the germline V gene, CDR1 is LNHNV and CDR2 is YYDKDF (reference sequence).

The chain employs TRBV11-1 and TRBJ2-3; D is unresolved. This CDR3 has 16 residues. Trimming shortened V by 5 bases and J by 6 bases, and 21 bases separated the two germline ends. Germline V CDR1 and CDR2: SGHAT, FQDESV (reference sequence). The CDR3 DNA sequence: TGTGCCAGCAGCATCAAGATCTCGGGCCTAGGGGATACGCAGTATTTT. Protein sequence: CASSIKISGLGDTQYF.

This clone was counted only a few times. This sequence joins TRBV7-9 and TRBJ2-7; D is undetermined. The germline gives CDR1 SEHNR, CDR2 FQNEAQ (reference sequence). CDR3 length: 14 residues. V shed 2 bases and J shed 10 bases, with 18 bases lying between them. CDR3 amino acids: CASSLSGTNTFQYF. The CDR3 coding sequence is TGTGCCAGCAGCTTATCCGGCACCAATACGTTCCAGTACTTC.

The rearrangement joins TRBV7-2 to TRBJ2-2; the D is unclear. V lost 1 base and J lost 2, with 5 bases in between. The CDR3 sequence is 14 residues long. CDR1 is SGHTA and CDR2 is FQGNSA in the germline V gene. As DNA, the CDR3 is TGTGCCAGCAGCTTAGGATTTAACACCGGGGAGCTGTTTTTT. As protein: CASSLGFNTGELFF.

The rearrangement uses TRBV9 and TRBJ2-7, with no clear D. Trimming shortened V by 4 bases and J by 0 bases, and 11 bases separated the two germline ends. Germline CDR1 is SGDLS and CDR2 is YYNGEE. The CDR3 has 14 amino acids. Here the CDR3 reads CASSLDRVSYEQYF. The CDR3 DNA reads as TGTGCCAGCAGCCTAGATAGGGTCTCCTACGAGCAGTACTTC. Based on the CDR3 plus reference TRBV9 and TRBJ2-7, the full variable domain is DSGVTQTPKHLITATGQRVTLRCSPRSGDLSVYWYQQSLDQGLQFLIQYYNGEERAKGNILERFSAQQFPDLHSELNLSSLELGDSALYFCASSLDRVSYEQYFGPGTRLTVT.

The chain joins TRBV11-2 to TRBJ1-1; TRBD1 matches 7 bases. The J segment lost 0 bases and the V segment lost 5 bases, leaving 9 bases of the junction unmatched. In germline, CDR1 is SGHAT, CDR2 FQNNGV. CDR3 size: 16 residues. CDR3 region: CASSPGQAIMNTEAFF. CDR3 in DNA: TGTGCCAGCAGCCCAGGACAGGCTATCATGAACACTGAAGCTTTCTTT.

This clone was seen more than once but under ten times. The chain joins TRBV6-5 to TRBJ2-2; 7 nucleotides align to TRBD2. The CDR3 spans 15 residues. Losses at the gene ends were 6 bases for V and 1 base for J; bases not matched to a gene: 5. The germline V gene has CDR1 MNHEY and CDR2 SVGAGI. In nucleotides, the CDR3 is TGTGCCAGCAGCCCCTGGGGGGGGAACACCGGGGAGCTGTTTTTT. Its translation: CASSPWGGNTGELFF.

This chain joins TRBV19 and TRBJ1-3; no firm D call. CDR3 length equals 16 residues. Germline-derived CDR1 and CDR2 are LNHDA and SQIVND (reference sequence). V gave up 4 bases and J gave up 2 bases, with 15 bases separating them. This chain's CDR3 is CASSNLLDGAGNTIYF. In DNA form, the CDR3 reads TGTGCCAGTAGTAATCTATTGGACGGGGCTGGAAACACCATATATTTT. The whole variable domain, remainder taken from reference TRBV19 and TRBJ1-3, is DGGITQSPKYLFRKEGQNVTLSCEQNLNHDAMYWYRQDPGQGLRLIYYSQIVNDFQKGDIAEGYSVSREKKESFPLTVTSAQKNPTAFYLCASSNLLDGAGNTIYFGEGSWLTVV.

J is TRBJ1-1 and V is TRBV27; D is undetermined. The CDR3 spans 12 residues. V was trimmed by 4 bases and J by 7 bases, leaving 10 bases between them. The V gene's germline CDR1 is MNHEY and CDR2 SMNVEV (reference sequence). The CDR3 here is CASSSLRGEAFF. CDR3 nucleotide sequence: TGTGCCAGCAGTTCCTTAAGAGGTGAAGCTTTCTTT.

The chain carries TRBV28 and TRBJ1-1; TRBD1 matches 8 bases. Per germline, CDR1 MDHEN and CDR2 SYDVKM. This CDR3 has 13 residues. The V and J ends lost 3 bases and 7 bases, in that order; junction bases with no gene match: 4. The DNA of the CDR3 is TGTGCCAGCAGTTTTTTCAGGGGGCATGAAGCTTTCTTT. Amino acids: CASSFFRGHEAFF.

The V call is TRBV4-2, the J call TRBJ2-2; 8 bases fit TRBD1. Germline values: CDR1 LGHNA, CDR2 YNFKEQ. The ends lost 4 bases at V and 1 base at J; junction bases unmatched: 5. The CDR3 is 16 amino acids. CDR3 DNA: TGTGCCAGCAGCCCGTCTGGGACAGGGAACACCGGGGAGCTGTTTTTT. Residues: CASSPSGTGNTGELFF.

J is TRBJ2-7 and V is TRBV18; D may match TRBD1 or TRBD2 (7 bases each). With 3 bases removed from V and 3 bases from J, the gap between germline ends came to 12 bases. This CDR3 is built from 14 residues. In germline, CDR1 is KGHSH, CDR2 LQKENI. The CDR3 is CASSPQGGNYEQYF. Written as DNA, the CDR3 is TGTGCCAGCTCACCGCAGGGGGGGAACTACGAGCAGTACTTC.

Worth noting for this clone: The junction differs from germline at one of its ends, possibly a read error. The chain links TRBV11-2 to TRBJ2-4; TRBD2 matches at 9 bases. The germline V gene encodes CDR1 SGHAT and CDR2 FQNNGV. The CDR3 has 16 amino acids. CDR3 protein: CASSHYSGRARNIQYF. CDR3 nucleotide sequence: TGTGCCAGCAGCCACTATAGCGGGAGAGCCAGAAACATTCAGTACTTC.

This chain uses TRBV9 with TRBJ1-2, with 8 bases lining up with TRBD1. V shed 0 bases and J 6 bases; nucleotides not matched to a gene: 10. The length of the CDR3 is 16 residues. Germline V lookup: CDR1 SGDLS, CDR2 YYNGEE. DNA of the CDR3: TGTGCCAGCAGCGTAGCTTTTGGCAGGGGGCGAAATGGCTACACCTTC. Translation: CASSVAFGRGRNGYTF.

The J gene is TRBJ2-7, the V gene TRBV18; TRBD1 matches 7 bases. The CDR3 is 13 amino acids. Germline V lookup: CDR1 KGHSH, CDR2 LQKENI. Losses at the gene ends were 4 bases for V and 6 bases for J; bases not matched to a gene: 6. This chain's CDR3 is CASSQGQLFEQYF. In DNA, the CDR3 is TGTGCCAGCTCACAGGGACAGCTCTTCGAGCAGTACTTC.

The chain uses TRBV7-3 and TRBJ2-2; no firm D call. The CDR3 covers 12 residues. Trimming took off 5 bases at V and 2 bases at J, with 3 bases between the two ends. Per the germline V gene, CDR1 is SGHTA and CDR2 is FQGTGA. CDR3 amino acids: CASSPNTGELFF. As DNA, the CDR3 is TGTGCCAGCAGCCCTAACACCGGGGAGCTGTTTTTT.

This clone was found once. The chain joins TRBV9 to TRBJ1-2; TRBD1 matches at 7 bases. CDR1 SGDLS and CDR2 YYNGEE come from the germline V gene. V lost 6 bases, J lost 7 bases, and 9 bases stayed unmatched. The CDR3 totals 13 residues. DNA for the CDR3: TGTGCCAGCACTTCACAAGGGGGCTCTGGCTACACCTTC. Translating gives CASTSQGGSGYTF.

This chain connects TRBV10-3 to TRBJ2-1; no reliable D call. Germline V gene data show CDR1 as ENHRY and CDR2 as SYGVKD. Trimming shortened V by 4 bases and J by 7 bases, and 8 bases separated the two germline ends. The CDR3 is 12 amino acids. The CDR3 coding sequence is TGTGCCATCAGTGGTCAAGCGAATGAGCAGTTCTTC. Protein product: CAISGQANEQFF.

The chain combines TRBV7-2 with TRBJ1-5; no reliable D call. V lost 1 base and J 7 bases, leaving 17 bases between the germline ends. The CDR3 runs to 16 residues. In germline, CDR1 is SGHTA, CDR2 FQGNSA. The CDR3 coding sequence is TGTGCCAGCAGCTTAGGTGCCGGCGGTCTCCGGCAGCCCCAGCATTTT. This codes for CASSLGAGGLRQPQHF. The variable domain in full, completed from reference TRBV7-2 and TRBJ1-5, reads GAGVSQSPSNKVTEKGKDVELRCDPISGHTALYWYRQSLGQGLEFLIYFQGNSAPDKSGLPSDRFSAERTGGSVSTLTIQRTQQEDSAVYLCASSLGAGGLRQPQHFGDGTRLSIL.

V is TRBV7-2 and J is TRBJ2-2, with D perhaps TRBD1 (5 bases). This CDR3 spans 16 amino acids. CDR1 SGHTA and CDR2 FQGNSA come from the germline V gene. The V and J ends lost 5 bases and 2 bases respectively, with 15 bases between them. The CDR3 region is CASSDSFRANTGELFF. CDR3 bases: TGTGCCAGCAGCGACAGTTTTCGAGCAAACACCGGGGAGCTGTTTTTT. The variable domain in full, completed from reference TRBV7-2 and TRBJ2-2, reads GAGVSQSPSNKVTEKGKDVELRCDPISGHTALYWYRQSLGQGLEFLIYFQGNSAPDKSGLPSDRFSAERTGGSVSTLTIQRTQQEDSAVYLCASSDSFRANTGELFFGEGSRLTVL.

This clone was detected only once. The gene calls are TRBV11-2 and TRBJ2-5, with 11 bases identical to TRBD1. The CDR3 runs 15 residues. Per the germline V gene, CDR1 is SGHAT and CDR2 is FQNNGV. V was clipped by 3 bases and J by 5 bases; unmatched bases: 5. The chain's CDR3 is CASSFGQGADETQYF. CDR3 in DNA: TGTGCCAGCAGCTTTGGACAGGGGGCCGATGAGACCCAGTACTTC. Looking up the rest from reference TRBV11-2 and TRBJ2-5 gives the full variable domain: EAGVAQSPRYKIIEKRQSVAFWCNPISGHATLYWYQQILGQGPKLLIQFQNNGVVDDSQLPKDRFSAERLKGVDSTLKIQPAKLEDSAVYLCASSFGQGADETQYFGPGTRLLVL.

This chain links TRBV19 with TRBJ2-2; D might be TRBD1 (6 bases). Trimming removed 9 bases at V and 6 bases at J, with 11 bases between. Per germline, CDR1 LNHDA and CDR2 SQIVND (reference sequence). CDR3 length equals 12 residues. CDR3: CASHQGSGELFF. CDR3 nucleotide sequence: TGTGCCAGCCACCAGGGGTCCGGGGAGCTGTTTTTT.

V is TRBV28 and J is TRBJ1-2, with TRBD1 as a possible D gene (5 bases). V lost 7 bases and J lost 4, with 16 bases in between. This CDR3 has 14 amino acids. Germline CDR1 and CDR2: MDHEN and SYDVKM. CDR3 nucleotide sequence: TGTGCCAGCAAGATGGGGCGCGCGTCCTATGGCTACACCTTC. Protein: CASKMGRASYGYTF.

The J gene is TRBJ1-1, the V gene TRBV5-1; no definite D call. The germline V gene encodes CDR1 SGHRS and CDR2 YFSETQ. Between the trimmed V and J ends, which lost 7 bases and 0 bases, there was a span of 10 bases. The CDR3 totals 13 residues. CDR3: CASGEGVNTEAFF. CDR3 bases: TGCGCCAGCGGAGAAGGAGTGAACACTGAAGCTTTCTTT.